The 19 T cell receptor beta chains reported below all come from one sample, sequenced in a study of blood T cell repertoires in COVID-19. Clones were read by immunoSEQ multiplex PCR, and TCRdb kept only the in-frame ones, dropping some. Of approximately 230,000 clones listed, around 89% were seen once; the top ten hold approximately 4.1%. Sample: PBMCs or T cells enriched from blood (not recorded which). These receptors were collected from a woman in her 30s who had recovered from COVID-19.

This clone has at least ten counts. The CDR3 region has the DNA TGTGCCAGCAGGCGGGACAGGGATGGCTACACCTTC. Translated: CASRRDRDGYTF. The gene calls are TRBV7-2 and TRBJ1-2, with TRBD1 matching 9 bases. The V segment lost 6 bases and the J segment 6 bases; nucleotides outside the gene matches: 2. Germline lookup yields CDR1 SGHTA and CDR2 FQGNSA. The CDR3 contains 12 residues.

The chain combines TRBV4-2 with TRBJ1-4; D is perhaps TRBD1 (5 bases). CDR1 and CDR2 (germline): LGHNA, YNFKEQ. Trimming took off 4 bases at V and 3 bases at J, with 9 bases between the two ends. The CDR3 spans 14 residues. CDR3 sequence: CASSLDSSNEKLFF. The CDR3 nucleotides read TGTGCCAGCAGCCTAGACAGTTCTAATGAAAAACTGTTTTTT.

The V and J genes are TRBV9 and TRBJ1-2; D is ambiguous. The germline V gene has CDR1 SGDLS and CDR2 YYNGEE. V lost 6 bases to trimming and J lost 1 base, with 10 bases between them. The CDR3 has 13 residues. The CDR3 nucleotides are TGTGCCAGCAACAATGGGCATAACTATGGCTACACCTTC. It codes for CASNNGHNYGYTF.

V and J are TRBV20-1 and TRBJ1-2; no clear D gene. The CDR3 spans 10 residues. The germline V gene encodes CDR1 DFQATT and CDR2 SNEGSKA (reference sequence). In nucleotides, the CDR3 is TGCAGCTGGAGGGCCTATGGCTACACCTTC. Translating it yields CSWRAYGYTF.

The chain links TRBV20-1 to TRBJ2-7; 7 nucleotides line up with TRBD1. CDR1 is DFQATT and CDR2 is SNEGSKA in the germline V gene (reference sequence). J gave up 6 bases and V 3 bases, and 11 bases lay outside the gene matches. The CDR3 sequence is 14 residues long. The CDR3 spells CSASSPNDRVEQYF. Here the CDR3 DNA reads TGCAGTGCTAGTAGTCCTAATGACAGGGTCGAGCAGTACTTC.

The chain uses TRBV28 and TRBJ1-5; 7 nucleotides align to TRBD1. The CDR3 contains 15 residues. Germline values: CDR1 MDHEN, CDR2 SYDVKM. V shed 5 bases and J 3 bases; nucleotides not matched to a gene: 7. CDR3 sequence: CASSPGTAPNQPQHF. The CDR3 coding sequence is TGTGCCAGCAGTCCCGGGACAGCACCCAATCAGCCCCAGCATTTT.

The V gene is TRBV28, the J gene TRBJ2-4; no reliable D call. This CDR3 region has 13 residues. Trimming took off 8 bases at V and 5 bases at J, with 13 bases between the two ends. Germline loops: CDR1 MDHEN, CDR2 SYDVKM. This chain's CDR3 is CASGKNNENIQYF. DNA of the CDR3: TGTGCCAGCGGCAAAAATAATGAAAACATTCAGTACTTC.

J is TRBJ1-4 and V is TRBV27, with a weak D call TRBD1 (6 bases). The CDR3 covers 17 residues. Germline V gene data show CDR1 as MNHEY and CDR2 as SMNVEV (reference sequence). Trimming left V 5 bases short and J 4 bases short, with 20 bases between. CDR3 sequence: CASSEGVAQGNNEKLFF. CDR3 bases: TGTGCCAGCAGTGAGGGGGTAGCACAGGGCAATAATGAAAAACTGTTTTTT.

The sample holds one count of this clone. V is TRBV5-1 and J is TRBJ1-3, with D possibly being TRBD1 (5 bases). Looked up from germline, CDR1 is SGHRS and CDR2 is YFSETQ. V was clipped by 0 bases and J by 0 bases, with 10 bases between them. The CDR3 runs to 16 residues. This chain's CDR3 is CASSLAGESSGNTIYF. CDR3 bases: TGCGCCAGCAGCTTGGCGGGGGAGAGCTCTGGAAACACCATATATTTT. The variable domain in full, completed from reference TRBV5-1 and TRBJ1-3, reads KAGVTQTPRYLIKTRGQQVTLSCSPISGHRSVSWYQQTPGQGLQFLFEYFSETQRNKGNFPGRFSGRQFSNSRSEMNVSTLELGDSALYLCASSLAGESSGNTIYFGEGSWLTVV.

The chain couples TRBV3-1 (or the pseudogene TRBV3-2) to TRBJ1-3, with no clear D. The CDR3 runs 14 residues. Germline lookup yields CDR1 LGHDT and CDR2 YNNKEL (reference sequence). The V end was cut by 4 bases, the J end by 0 bases, with 7 bases between. CDR3: CASSRGSSGNTIYF. The CDR3 region has the DNA TGTGCCAGCAGCCGCGGGTCCTCTGGAAACACCATATATTTT.

The table lists this clone with a few counts. J is TRBJ1-2 and V is TRBV19; D uncertain. This CDR3 contains 12 residues. CDR1 LNHDA and CDR2 SQIVND come from the germline V gene (reference sequence). V was pared by 7 bases and J by 6 bases, with 12 bases between. Written as DNA, the CDR3 is TGTGCCAGTATGTTGGCTCCGAATGGCTACACCTTC. Protein: CASMLAPNGYTF. Together with reference TRBV19 and TRBJ1-2, the CDR3 gives the full variable domain: DGGITQSPKYLFRKEGQNVTLSCEQNLNHDAMYWYRQDPGQGLRLIYYSQIVNDFQKGDIAEGYSVSREKKESFPLTVTSAQKNPTAFYLCASMLAPNGYTFGSGTRLTVV.

The V gene is TRBV6-5, the J gene TRBJ2-7; the match to TRBD1 covers 11 bases. The CDR3 has 15 residues. Germline CDR1 reads MNHEY; CDR2 reads SVGAGI. After removal of 8 bases from V and 6 bases from J, the junction contained 12 bases not matched to a gene. This CDR3 is CASGFLYGTGGEQYF. The CDR3 bases are TGTGCCAGCGGGTTTCTCTACGGGACAGGGGGCGAGCAGTACTTC.

The chain carries TRBV7-2 and TRBJ2-1; TRBD2 aligns across 7 bases. The CDR3 spans 17 residues. The junction had 11 bases not matched to a gene; V was cut back by 0 bases and J by 6 bases. In germline, CDR1 is SGHTA, CDR2 FQGNSA. CDR3 sequence reads: CASSLAPRGGGSNEQFF. The CDR3, as DNA: TGTGCCAGCAGCTTAGCCCCCCGTGGGGGAGGGAGCAATGAGCAGTTCTTC. The entire variable domain, with the rest obtained from reference TRBV7-2 and TRBJ2-1, is as follows: GAGVSQSPSNKVTEKGKDVELRCDPISGHTALYWYRQSLGQGLEFLIYFQGNSAPDKSGLPSDRFSAERTGGSVSTLTIQRTQQEDSAVYLCASSLAPRGGGSNEQFFGPGTRLTVL.

The rearrangement joins TRBV18 to TRBJ1-6, with D possibly TRBD1 on 6 matching bases. CDR3 size: 15 residues. Germline V gene data show CDR1 as KGHSH and CDR2 as LQKENI. V was shortened by 3 bases and J by 5 bases, with 11 bases between the two germline ends. The CDR3 sequence: CASSPRTDHNSPLHF. The CDR3 DNA follows: TGTGCCAGCTCACCGAGGACAGACCATAATTCACCCCTCCACTTT.

The V and J genes are TRBV5-6 and TRBJ2-1, with 7 bases that match TRBD2. The CDR3 covers 15 residues. The J segment lost 8 bases and the V segment lost 6 bases, leaving 14 bases of the junction unmatched. Germline CDR1 reads SGHDT; CDR2 reads YYEEEE. CDR3 region: CASTLRRESGYEQFF. DNA of the CDR3: TGTGCCAGCACGCTCCGGCGGGAGAGCGGCTATGAGCAGTTCTTC.

This rearrangement joins TRBV2 to TRBJ1-3; 8 bases agree with TRBD1. The germline V gene has CDR1 SNHLY and CDR2 FYNNEI. The CDR3 covers 15 residues. V gave up 6 bases and J gave up 0 bases; unmatched junction bases: 4. CDR3 in amino acids: CASRDRAASGNTIYF. The CDR3 DNA reads as TGTGCCAGCAGGGACAGGGCTGCCTCTGGAAACACCATATATTTT.

The J gene is TRBJ2-7, the V gene TRBV7-2; the D is unclear. Trimming cost V 1 base and J 0 bases, with 10 bases left between them. This CDR3 has 15 residues. Per germline, CDR1 SGHTA and CDR2 FQGNSA. The CDR3 reads CASSLGAPPSYEQYF. In DNA form, the CDR3 reads TGTGCCAGCAGCTTAGGGGCACCTCCCTCCTACGAGCAGTACTTC.

This chain uses TRBV7-3 with TRBJ2-1; possibly TRBD2 for D (6 bases). V was clipped by 4 bases and J by 2 bases, with 18 bases between them. Germline CDR1 reads SGHTA; CDR2 reads FQGTGA. The length of the CDR3 is 17 residues. The CDR3 DNA reads as TGTGCCAGCAGCTACGACGGGAGCGGGCGACCCTACAATGAGCAGTTCTTC. The encoded protein is CASSYDGSGRPYNEQFF. The full variable domain, in which reference TRBV7-3 and TRBJ2-1 provide the parts outside the CDR3, is GAGVSQTPSNKVTEKGKYVELRCDPISGHTALYWYRQSLGQGPEFLIYFQGTGAADDSGLPNDRFFAVRPEGSVSTLKIQRTERGDSAVYLCASSYDGSGRPYNEQFFGPGTRLTVL.

This chain connects TRBV5-4 to TRBJ2-3; 8 positions agree with TRBD2. V lost 4 bases and J lost 4; bases outside the gene matches: 5. CDR3 length: 14 amino acids. Germline CDR1 is SGHNT and CDR2 is YYREEE (reference sequence). The CDR3 loop reads CASSPWTSPDTQYF. As DNA, the CDR3 is TGTGCCAGCAGCCCGTGGACTAGCCCAGATACGCAGTATTTT.